The 23 T cell receptor beta chains listed next were all sequenced from one sample in a study of T cells in Graves' hyperthyroidism and ophthalmopathy. Amplification yielded TCR beta CDR3 regions, with RNA transcripts as the source. When the TCR CDR3 underwent first-round RT-PCR, the HTBI primer set was used. TCRdb recomputed calls from the multiplex PCR reads with MiXCR, one row per CDR3 protein. This sample yields about 520,000 distinct CDR3 sequences, of which around 22% are seen a single time; approximately 10% belongs to the top ten. Sequencing input: blood. Every receptor here comes from a woman younger than 45 with Graves' ophthalmopathy.

J is TRBJ2-7 and V is TRBV28; 9 bases map to TRBD2. The junction had 3 bases not matched to a gene; V was cut back by 3 bases and J by 0 bases. The CDR3 is 15 amino acids. Germline CDR1 reads MDHEN; CDR2 reads SYDVKM. CDR3 coding DNA: TGTGCCAGCAGTTTCGCGGGAGGGCTCTCCTACGAGCAGTACTTC. This codes for CASSFAGGLSYEQYF. Full variable domain (rest looked up from reference TRBV28 and TRBJ2-7): DVKVTQSSRYLVKRTGEKVFLECVQDMDHENMFWYRQDPGLGLRLIYFSYDVKMKEKGDIPEGYSVSREKKERFSLILESASTNQTSMYLCASSFAGGLSYEQYFGPGTRLTVT.

The table lists this clonotype with many counts. The chain carries TRBV6-1 and TRBJ1-1; 9 nucleotides line up with TRBD1. Germline assignment: CDR1 MNHNS and CDR2 SASEGT. The CDR3 has 14 residues. V gave up 5 bases and J gave up 5 bases; unmatched junction bases: 6. CDR3 loop: CASSTGTGKTEAFF. The CDR3 region has the DNA TGTGCCAGCAGTACCGGGACAGGGAAGACTGAAGCTTTCTTT.

This clonotype was recorded at least ten times. The chain recombines TRBV2 with TRBJ1-2; no clear D. Germline V lookup: CDR1 SNHLY, CDR2 FYNNEI. V gave up 7 bases and J gave up 1 base, with 7 bases separating them. This CDR3 contains 12 residues. The CDR3 spells CASKRVNYGYTF. CDR3 nucleotides: TGTGCCAGCAAGCGGGTTAACTATGGCTACACCTTC.

This clonotype was counted at least ten times. The chain carries TRBV12-3 or TRBV12-4 and TRBJ2-2, with TRBD1 as a possible D gene (5 bases). V lost 4 bases and J 3 bases, leaving 12 bases between the germline ends. The CDR3 has 15 residues. The CDR3 DNA is TGTGCCAGCAGTTCGGCACTACAGGACACCGGGGAGCTGTTTTTT. Translating gives CASSSALQDTGELFF.

This clonotype occurred many times. The rearrangement links TRBV19 to TRBJ1-2, with 7 positions matching TRBD1. After removal of 6 bases from V and 8 bases from J, the junction contained 15 bases not matched to a gene. The CDR3 extends over 15 amino acids. Germline V lookup: CDR1 LNHDA, CDR2 SQIVND (reference sequence). As DNA, the CDR3 is TGTGCCAGTAGCCAGGGACAGCGGATAGATTCGGGCTACACCTTC. Translation gives CASSQGQRIDSGYTF.

This clonotype showed up many times. The gene calls are TRBV6-5 and TRBJ2-5; D is possibly TRBD1 (6 bases). Per germline, CDR1 MNHEY and CDR2 SVGAGI. The CDR3 covers 14 residues. Trimming left V 2 bases short and J 2 bases short, with 9 bases between. The chain's CDR3 is CASSYGTQQETQYF. The CDR3 coding sequence is TGTGCCAGCAGTTACGGGACACAGCAAGAGACCCAGTACTTC.

The V gene is TRBV11-1, the J gene TRBJ2-5; tentatively, D is TRBD1 (5 bases). Germline CDR1 SGHAT, CDR2 FQDESV (reference sequence). The CDR3 extends over 14 amino acids. V was pared by 3 bases and J by 0 bases, with 8 bases between. Here the CDR3 DNA reads TGTGCCAGCAGCTTGGACACCCACCAAGAGACCCAGTACTTC. Translating it yields CASSLDTHQETQYF. Full variable domain (remainder filled in from reference TRBV11-1 and TRBJ2-5): EAEVAQSPRYKITEKSQAVAFWCDPISGHATLYWYRQILGQGPELLVQFQDESVVDDSQLPKDRFSAERLKGVDSTLKIQPAELGDSAMYLCASSLDTHQETQYFGPGTRLLVL.

This clonotype was seen more than once but under ten times. A read error may explain this, as a much larger clone is one base away. The chain carries TRBV18 and TRBJ1-1; no clear D gene. This CDR3 has 14 residues. The germline V gene has CDR1 KGHSH and CDR2 LQKENI. The CDR3 sequence: CASSKGSPNTEALF. CDR3 DNA sequence: TGTGCCAGCTCGAAAGGGTCTCCGAACACTGAAGCTCTCTTT. Looking up the rest from reference TRBV18 and TRBJ1-1 gives the full variable domain: NAGVMQNPRHLVRRRGQEARLRCSPMKGHSHVYWYRQLPEEGLKFMVYLQKENIIDESGMPKERFSAEFPKEGPSILRIQQVVRGDSAAYFCASSKGSPNTEALFGQGTRLTVV.

The chain combines TRBV29-1 with TRBJ2-7, with TRBD1 as a possible D gene (8 bases). The CDR3 has 13 residues. V lost 6 bases and J 1 base, leaving 13 bases between the germline ends. Germline V gives CDR1 SQVTM, CDR2 ANQGSEA. The DNA for the CDR3 is TGCAGCGTGGGGGGGACAGGTTCCTACGAGCAGTACTTC. Protein: CSVGGTGSYEQYF.

The chain recombines TRBV12-3 or TRBV12-4 with TRBJ1-5, with 7 positions matching TRBD1. The CDR3 consists of 13 residues. V shed 8 bases, J shed 5 bases, and the junction held 6 bases outside the gene matches. The CDR3 DNA sequence: TGTGCCAGCGGGACAGACAGGGATCAGCCCCAGCATTTT. Protein product: CASGTDRDQPQHF.

The table lists this clonotype with many counts. The chain carries TRBV12-3 or TRBV12-4 and TRBJ1-1; D is uncertain. The CDR3 is 13 residues long. The V and J ends lost 6 bases and 3 bases respectively, with 11 bases between them. The CDR3 sequence: CASSPGDDTEAFF. The CDR3 DNA is TGTGCCAGCAGCCCGGGAGATGACACTGAAGCTTTCTTT.

V gene TRBV4-2 combines with J gene TRBJ1-2, with D possibly TRBD1 on 5 matching bases. Between the trimmed V and J ends, which lost 0 bases and 0 bases, there was a span of 8 bases. Germline CDR1 and CDR2: LGHNA and YNFKEQ. CDR3 length: 15 amino acids. DNA of the CDR3: TGTGCCAGCAGCCAAGACATGACAGCTAACTATGGCTACACCTTC. The encoded protein is CASSQDMTANYGYTF.

This clonotype was detected only a few times. The chain is built from TRBV7-2 and TRBJ2-5; D might be TRBD2 (6 bases). The germline V and J ends were trimmed by 5 bases and 5 bases, with 15 bases remaining between them. Germline V lookup: CDR1 SGHTA, CDR2 FQGNSA. CDR3 size: 14 residues. As DNA, the CDR3 is TGTGCCAGCAGCCGACTAGTCGGTGGGGAGACCCAGTACTTC. It codes for CASSRLVGGETQYF.

This clonotype was found a few times. The genes are TRBV7-9 and TRBJ2-2; D remains unclear. The germline gives CDR1 SEHNR, CDR2 FQNEAQ (reference sequence). This CDR3 comprises 13 residues. Trimming took off 4 bases at V and 4 bases at J, with 7 bases between the two ends. In DNA, the CDR3 is TGTGCCAGCAGCTCCAGACCCACCGGGGAGCTGTTTTTT. As protein: CASSSRPTGELFF.

The table lists this clonotype with many counts. The chain links TRBV20-1 to TRBJ2-5; D gene uncertain. Trimming left V 6 bases short and J 3 bases short, with 17 bases between. CDR1 is DFQATT, CDR2 SNEGSKA, per germline (reference sequence). This CDR3 has 14 residues. The CDR3: CSAAPAGTEETQYF. In nucleotides, the CDR3 is TGCAGTGCCGCACCGGCAGGTACAGAAGAGACCCAGTACTTC.

This clonotype has ten or more counts. The chain combines TRBV19 with TRBJ2-3; 9 nucleotides line up with TRBD2. With V trimmed by 7 bases and J by 2 bases, 7 bases remained unmatched. Germline V gene sequence: CDR1 LNHDA, CDR2 SQIVND (reference sequence). The length of the CDR3 is 15 residues. The CDR3 loop reads CASKSSGGNTDTQYF. The CDR3 DNA sequence: TGTGCCAGTAAATCGAGCGGGGGGAACACAGATACGCAGTATTTT.

The CDR3 loop is CASSHPGQGYYGYTF. CDR3 nucleotides: TGCGCCAGCAGTCATCCCGGACAGGGATACTATGGCTACACCTTC. The chain carries TRBV4-3 and TRBJ1-2, with TRBD1 identical over 8 bases. The CDR3 sequence is 15 residues long. Germline V gene lookup returns CDR1 LGHNA and CDR2 YSLEER. J was trimmed by 3 bases and V by 6 bases; bases with no gene match: 9.

The DNA of the CDR3 is TGCGCCAGCAGCCAAGAGGGGCCTGGGGTAGGCGGTGCCGGGGAGCTGTTTTTT. Amino acids: CASSQEGPGVGGAGELFF. V usage is TRBV4-1 and J usage is TRBJ2-2; possibly TRBD1 for D (5 bases). Between the trimmed V and J ends, which lost 0 bases and 6 bases, there was a span of 20 bases. The CDR3 totals 18 residues. Germline CDR1 and CDR2: MGHRA and YSYEKL.

This clonotype appeared once. The V call is TRBV9, the J call TRBJ1-2, with D possibly TRBD1 on 5 matching bases. The germline V gene encodes CDR1 SGDLS and CDR2 YYNGEE. This CDR3 spans 16 amino acids. Trimming shortened V by 5 bases and J by 0 bases, and 17 bases separated the two germline ends. The CDR3 reads CASRGLGGESNYGYTF. CDR3 DNA sequence: TGTGCCAGCAGAGGTTTAGGAGGGGAGTCTAACTATGGCTACACCTTC.

The J gene is TRBJ1-2, the V gene TRBV6-4, with 8 nucleotides matching TRBD1. Germline V lookup: CDR1 MRHNA, CDR2 SNTAGT. The CDR3 contains 14 residues. V lost 6 bases and J lost 4; bases outside the gene matches: 7. The DNA of the CDR3 is TGTGCCAGCAGCTGCGACAGGGGCCTCTATGGCTACACCTTC. This sequence encodes CASSCDRGLYGYTF.

A few counts support this clonotype. The chain joins TRBV28 to TRBJ2-5; possibly TRBD1 for D (7 bases). The CDR3 totals 16 residues. V lost 2 bases and J 5 bases, leaving 18 bases between the germline ends. CDR1 and CDR2 (germline): MDHEN, SYDVKM. This CDR3 reads CASSLIPPAGGETQYF. The DNA for the CDR3 is TGTGCCAGCAGTTTAATCCCCCCGGCAGGGGGGGAGACCCAGTACTTC.

This clonotype occurred many times. The V gene is TRBV10-3, the J gene TRBJ1-1; 7 bases are shared with TRBD1. This CDR3 region has 14 residues. V was clipped by 4 bases and J by 0 bases; unmatched bases: 2. Germline lookup yields CDR1 ENHRY and CDR2 SYGVKD. The CDR3 loop reads CAISAGGMNTEAFF. The CDR3 DNA is TGTGCCATCAGTGCAGGGGGAATGAACACTGAAGCTTTCTTT.

To note about this clonotype: The CDR3 ends on some other residue instead of the conserved phenylalanine or tryptophan, so this is likely a read error. This rearrangement joins TRBV20-1 to TRBJ1-2, with no clear D. The length of the CDR3 is 12 residues. The V end lost 0 bases, the J end lost 2 bases, and 4 bases lay between the germline ends. The germline V gene encodes CDR1 DFQATT and CDR2 SNEGSKA (reference sequence). This chain's CDR3 is CSARDMNYGYTY. DNA for the CDR3: TGCAGTGCTAGAGATATGAACTATGGCTACACCTAC.